This entry describes one T cell receptor beta chain. Its matching antigen is unknown. The record originates from a study of T cell repertoires in cytomegalovirus infection. CDR1 is LGHNA, CDR2 YNFKEQ, per germline. Between the trimmed V and J ends, which lost 5 bases and 5 bases, there was a span of 15 bases. This CDR3 contains 15 residues. MiXCR, applied by TCRdb to the reads, yields one record per CDR3 protein. The table records fewer than 550,000 distinct CDR3 sequences, approximately 31% of them present only once. Study-level results: What dominated the ex vivo response were HLA-C-restricted CMV-specific TCR beta clonotypes.

Sequences were obtained from PBMCs. V gene TRBV4-2 combines with J gene TRBJ1-4; possible D gene TRBD1, 5 bases. The sequence was collected from a human donor in good health (CMV status not recorded). Some clones in this sample may be carry-over from other donors' samples. The CDR3 spells CASSARAQGNEKLFF. CDR3 DNA: TGTGCCAGCAGCGCCCGAGCGCAGGGAAATGAAAAACTGTTTTTT.